The T cell receptor (beta chain) under discussion was sequenced for a study of T cell responses to AZD1222 COVID-19 vaccine. The germline gives CDR1 MNHEY, CDR2 SVGEGT. V gave up 2 bases and J gave up 0 bases, with 11 bases separating them. The CDR3 consists of 15 residues. Sequenced by immunoSEQ multiplex PCR; TCRdb stores in-frame clones only, minus some. The sample has 150,000 to 250,000 clones, approximately 90% seen once. Sequenced material: peripheral blood, taken 28 days after the second AZD1222 dose. The TCR was taken from an adult who received the AZD1222 COVID-19 vaccine. J is TRBJ2-7 and V is TRBV6-2 or TRBV6-3; weak D call: TRBD2 (6 bases). The CDR3 DNA follows: TGTGCCAGCAGTTACGCCCTAGCGCCCTCCTACGAGCAGTACTTC. As protein: CASSYALAPSYEQYF.